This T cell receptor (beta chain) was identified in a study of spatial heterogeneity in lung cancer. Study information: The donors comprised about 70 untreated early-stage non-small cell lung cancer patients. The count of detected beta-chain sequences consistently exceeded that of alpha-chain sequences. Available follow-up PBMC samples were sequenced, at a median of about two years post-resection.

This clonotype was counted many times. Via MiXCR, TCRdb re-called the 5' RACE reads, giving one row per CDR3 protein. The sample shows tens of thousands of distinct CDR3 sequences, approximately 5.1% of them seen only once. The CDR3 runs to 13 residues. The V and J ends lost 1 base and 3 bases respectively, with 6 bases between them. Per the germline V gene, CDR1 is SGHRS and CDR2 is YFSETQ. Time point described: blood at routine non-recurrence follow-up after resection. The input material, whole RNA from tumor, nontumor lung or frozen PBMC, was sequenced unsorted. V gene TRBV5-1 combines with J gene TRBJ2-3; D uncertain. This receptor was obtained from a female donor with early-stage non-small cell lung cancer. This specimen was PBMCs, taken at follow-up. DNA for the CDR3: TGCGCCAGCAGCTTGAATCCTACAGATACGCAGTATTTT. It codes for CASSLNPTDTQYF.